Listed below are T cell receptor beta chains from one sample, sequenced in a study of blood T cells in healthy people across ages. Each CDR3 protein gets one entry after TCRdb re-called the 5' RACE reads with MiXCR. The sample contains 650,000 to 700,000 distinct CDR3 sequences, over 40% of which appear only once. Sequencing was performed on blood. These receptors came from a woman of 80 years or more in good health. Both conserved end residues are part of each CDR3. Each record gives: clone size, V gene, CDR3 length, D gene, J gene, CDR3 protein, CDR3 DNA. A D gene is named only where the DNA matches it firmly. Rows give clone size only sometimes, using once, few, many, or a class for an expanded clone.

NA	TRBV5-1	15	NA	TRBJ2-1	CASSLISGGLNEQFF	TGCGCCAGCAGCTTGATTTCCGGGGGATTGAATGAGCAGTTCTTC
NA	TRBV12-3/TRBV12-4	14	NA	TRBJ1-1	CAGSFWGFRTEAFF	TGTGCCGGCAGTTTTTGGGGATTTCGCACTGAAGCTTTCTTT
NA	TRBV27	17	TRBD1	TRBJ2-1	CASSSLVGTGGYNEQFF	TGTGCCAGCAGTTCCCTCGTGGGGACAGGGGGCTACAATGAGCAGTTCTTC
many	TRBV7-9	13	NA	TRBJ1-2	CASSPNSRNGYTF	TGTGCCAGCAGCCCCAACTCGAGAAATGGCTACACCTTC
many	TRBV5-1	14	NA	TRBJ1-5	CASSQDGSNQPQHF	TGCGCCAGCAGCCAGGACGGAAGCAATCAGCCCCAGCATTTT
once	TRBV4-1	16	NA	TRBJ2-7	CASSQVVRPSLYEQYF	TGCGCCAGCAGCCAAGTGGTCCGCCCATCACTCTACGAGCAGTACTTC
many	TRBV29-1	17	TRBD1	TRBJ2-7	CSPWRPGGSLLSYEQYF	TGCAGCCCATGGCGGCCAGGGGGTTCCCTCTTAAGCTACGAGCAGTACTTC
many	TRBV29-1	15	TRBD2	TRBJ2-7	CSVATGLAGEREQYF	TGCAGCGTAGCTACTGGACTAGCGGGAGAGCGCGAGCAGTACTTC
NA	TRBV6-1	17	TRBD2	TRBJ2-5	CAIEGNSGAQYQETQYF	TGTGCCATTGAAGGGAATAGCGGGGCTCAGTACCAAGAGACCCAGTACTTC
NA	TRBV12-3/TRBV12-4	14	TRBD1	TRBJ2-1	CASSQGQGANEQFF	TGTGCCAGCAGCCAGGGACAGGGGGCCAATGAGCAGTTCTTC
NA	TRBV6-2/TRBV6-3	15	TRBD1	TRBJ1-2	CASKGQGISNYGYTF	TGTGCCAGCAAGGGACAGGGAATCTCTAACTATGGCTACACCTTC
NA	TRBV28	13	NA	TRBJ1-1	CASGSTGITEAFF	TGTGCCAGCGGCTCCACAGGGATCACTGAAGCTTTCTTT
NA	TRBV7-8	15	TRBD1	TRBJ2-3	CASKRDRDSTDTQYF	TGTGCCAGCAAACGGGACAGGGATAGCACAGATACGCAGTATTTT
many	TRBV7-9	16	TRBD2	TRBJ2-1	CASSPQLAGVTYEQFF	TGTGCCAGCAGCCCCCAACTAGCGGGAGTTACCTATGAGCAGTTCTTC
NA	TRBV7-2	17	TRBD1	TRBJ1-4	CASSRFPSQGMGEKPFF	TGTGCCAGCAGCCGATTCCCCTCACAGGGGATGGGTGAAAAACCGTTTTTT
few	TRBV29-1	16	TRBD1	TRBJ2-7	CSVDGLRDRGTYEQYF	TGCAGCGTTGATGGGTTACGGGACAGGGGAACCTACGAGCAGTACTTC
many	TRBV27	13	NA	TRBJ1-1	CATEQGLNTEAFF	TGTGCCACCGAGCAGGGGCTTAACACTGAAGCTTTCTTT
NA	TRBV28	14	TRBD2	TRBJ2-7	CASRGTSSQHEQYF	TGTGCCAGCAGGGGGACTAGTTCTCAACACGAGCAGTACTTC
NA	TRBV21-1	16	NA	TRBJ2-1	CASSNSSGGAYNEQFF	TGTGCCAGCAGCAATAGTAGCGGGGGGGCCTACAATGAGCAGTTCTTC
many	TRBV12-3/TRBV12-4	12	NA	TRBJ2-3	CASSFYTGTQYF	TGTGCCAGCAGTTTTTACACAGGTACGCAGTATTTT
NA	TRBV27	14	NA	TRBJ2-3	CASSNRDFRDAQYF	TGTGCCAGCAGTAACCGGGACTTCCGGGATGCGCAGTATTTT
NA	TRBV6-2/TRBV6-3	16	NA	TRBJ2-7	CASSLFGGTSNNEQYF	TGTGCCAGCAGTTTGTTTGGGGGTACAAGTAACAATGAGCAGTACTTC
few	TRBV2	13	NA	TRBJ1-6	CASSESRWEPLHF	TGTGCCAGCAGTGAATCGAGATGGGAACCCCTCCACTTT
NA	TRBV29-1	14	NA	TRBJ2-3	CSVAGPSLTDTQYF	TGCAGCGTTGCGGGGCCCTCCTTAACGGATACGCAGTATTTT
NA	TRBV14	17	TRBD2	TRBJ2-1	CASSQDISAGGRNEQFF	TGTGCCAGCAGCCAAGATATCTCAGCGGGGGGCCGCAATGAGCAGTTCTTC
NA	TRBV30	11	NA	TRBJ2-5	CAGVASETQYF	TGTGCCGGGGTCGCATCAGAGACCCAGTACTTC
once	TRBV11-3	14	NA	TRBJ2-3	CASSTRGEGDTRYF	TGTGCCAGCAGCACCCGGGGCGAGGGAGATACGCGGTATTTT
NA	TRBV12-3/TRBV12-4	13	TRBD2	TRBJ2-1	CASSLPGGLDRFF	TGTGCCAGCAGTTTACCGGGAGGGTTGGATCGGTTCTTC
NA	TRBV27	11	NA	TRBJ2-7	CASSFRQGSYF	TGTGCCAGCAGTTTCCGCCAGGGGTCGTACTTC
NA	TRBV27	14	TRBD1	TRBJ2-7	CASSLIGTAYEQYF	TGTGCCAGCAGTTTAATCGGGACAGCCTACGAGCAGTACTTC
NA	TRBV29-1	12	NA	TRBJ1-2	CSVRGVNYGCTF	NA
NA	TRBV12-3/TRBV12-4	16	NA	TRBJ1-5	CASSLGDTFSNQPQHF	TGTGCCAGCAGCCTCGGGGACACCTTTAGCAATCAGCCCCAGCATTTT
NA	TRBV28	14	NA	TRBJ1-3	CATQRAETGNTIYF	TGTGCCACGCAACGTGCAGAGACGGGAAACACCATATATTTT
NA	TRBV9	15	NA	TRBJ2-1	CANSVDGGSYNEQFF	TGTGCCAACAGCGTTGACGGGGGTTCGTACAATGAGCAGTTCTTC
NA	TRBV12-3/TRBV12-4	15	NA	TRBJ1-1	CASSLALGGGTEAFF	TGTGCCAGCAGTTTAGCGCTAGGGGGAGGCACTGAAGCTTTCTTT